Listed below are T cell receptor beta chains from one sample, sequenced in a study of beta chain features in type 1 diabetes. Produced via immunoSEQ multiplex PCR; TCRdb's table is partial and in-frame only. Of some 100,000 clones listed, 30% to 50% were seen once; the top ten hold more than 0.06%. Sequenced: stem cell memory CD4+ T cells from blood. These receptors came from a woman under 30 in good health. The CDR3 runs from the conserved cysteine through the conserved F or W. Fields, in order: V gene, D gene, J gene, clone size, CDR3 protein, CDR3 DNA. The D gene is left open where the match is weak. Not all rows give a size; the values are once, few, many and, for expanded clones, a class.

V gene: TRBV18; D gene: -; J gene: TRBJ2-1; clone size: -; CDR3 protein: CASSPGSSYNEQFF; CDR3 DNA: TGTGCCAGCTCACCAGGGAGCTCCTACAATGAGCAGTTCTTC
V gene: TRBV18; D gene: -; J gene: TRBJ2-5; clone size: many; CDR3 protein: CASSPRQVGETQYF; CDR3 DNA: TGTGCCAGCTCACCTAGACAGGTTGGAGAGACCCAGTACTTC
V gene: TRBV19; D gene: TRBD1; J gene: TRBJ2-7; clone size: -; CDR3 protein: CASSIPGQGTYEQYF; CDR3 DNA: TGTGCCAGTAGTATTCCGGGACAGGGGACCTACGAGCAGTACTTC
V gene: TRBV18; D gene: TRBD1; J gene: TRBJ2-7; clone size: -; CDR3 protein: CASSLTGTGTYEQYF; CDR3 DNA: TGTGCCAGCTCACTAACCGGGACAGGGACCTACGAGCAGTACTTC
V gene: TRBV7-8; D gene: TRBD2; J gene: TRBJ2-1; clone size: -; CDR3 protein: CASSAGLAGYNEQFF; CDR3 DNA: TGTGCCAGCAGCGCCGGACTAGCGGGATACAATGAGCAGTTCTTC
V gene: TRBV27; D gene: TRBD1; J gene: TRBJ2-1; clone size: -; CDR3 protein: CASGRRGGQGRYNEQFF; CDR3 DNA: TGTGCCAGCGGAAGACGGGGAGGACAGGGGCGTTACAATGAGCAGTTCTTC
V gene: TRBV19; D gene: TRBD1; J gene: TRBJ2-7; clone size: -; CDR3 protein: CASSIGTGGANSYEQYF; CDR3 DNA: TGTGCCAGTAGTATCGGGACAGGGGGCGCAAACTCCTACGAGCAGTACTTC
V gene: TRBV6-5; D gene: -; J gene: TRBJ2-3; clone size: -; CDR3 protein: CASSYRSTDTQYF; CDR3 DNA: TGTGCCAGCAGTTACCGGAGCACAGATACGCAGTATTTT
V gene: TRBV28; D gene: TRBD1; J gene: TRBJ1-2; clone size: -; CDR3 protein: CASSFPGGWIGYTF; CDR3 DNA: TGTGCCAGCAGTTTTCCAGGGGGGTGGATCGGCTACACCTTC
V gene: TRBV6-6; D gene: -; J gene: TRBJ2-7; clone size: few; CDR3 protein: CASRLDGPWSEQYF; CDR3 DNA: TGTGCCAGCAGGCTTGATGGCCCCTGGAGCGAGCAGTACTTC
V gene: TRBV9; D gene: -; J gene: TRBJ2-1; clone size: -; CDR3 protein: CASSVAFVVNEQFF; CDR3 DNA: TGTGCCAGCAGCGTAGCGTTTGTCGTTAATGAGCAGTTCTTC
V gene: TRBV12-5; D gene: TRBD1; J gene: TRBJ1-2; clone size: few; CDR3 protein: CASGFDRGPYGYTF; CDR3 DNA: TGTGCTAGTGGTTTCGACAGGGGACCCTATGGCTACACCTTC
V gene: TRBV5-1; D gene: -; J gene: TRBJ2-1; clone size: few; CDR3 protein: CASSLVGLNYNEQFF; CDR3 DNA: TGCGCCAGCAGCTTAGTTGGACTGAACTACAATGAGCAGTTCTTC
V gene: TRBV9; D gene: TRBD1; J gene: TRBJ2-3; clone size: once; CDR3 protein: CASNRDRGTDTQYF; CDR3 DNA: TGTGCCAGCAACCGGGACAGGGGAACAGATACGCAGTATTTT
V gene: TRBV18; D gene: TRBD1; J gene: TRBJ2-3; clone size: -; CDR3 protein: CASTPGQGTDTQYF; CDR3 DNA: TGTGCCAGCACACCGGGACAGGGGACAGATACGCAGTATTTT
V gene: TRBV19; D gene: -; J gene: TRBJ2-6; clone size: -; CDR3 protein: CASSMDRAISGANVLTF; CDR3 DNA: TGTGCCAGTAGTATGGACAGAGCAATCTCTGGGGCCAACGTCCTGACTTTC
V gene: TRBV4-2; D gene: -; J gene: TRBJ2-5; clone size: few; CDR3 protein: CASSQEGHRRTQYF; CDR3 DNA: TGTGCCAGCAGCCAAGAGGGACACCGGAGGACCCAGTACTTC
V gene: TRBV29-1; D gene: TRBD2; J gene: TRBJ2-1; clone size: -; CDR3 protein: CSVDSGLAFYNEQFF; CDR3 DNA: TGCAGCGTAGACTCGGGACTAGCGTTTTACAATGAGCAGTTCTTC
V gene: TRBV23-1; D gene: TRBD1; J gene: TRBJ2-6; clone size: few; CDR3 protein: CASSRRVGQGARGANVLTF; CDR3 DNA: TGCGCCAGCAGTCGCAGGGTGGGACAGGGGGCAAGAGGGGCCAACGTCCTGACTTTC
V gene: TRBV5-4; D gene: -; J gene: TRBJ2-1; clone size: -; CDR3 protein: CASSLGRLGQFF; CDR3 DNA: TGTGCCAGCAGCTTGGGTCGCCTAGGGCAGTTCTTC
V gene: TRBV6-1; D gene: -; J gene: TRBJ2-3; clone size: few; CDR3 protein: CATGPNTQYF; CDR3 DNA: TGTGCCACAGGTCCGAATACGCAGTATTTT
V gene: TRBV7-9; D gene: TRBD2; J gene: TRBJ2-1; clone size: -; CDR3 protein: CASSLGLAVYEQFF; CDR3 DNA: TGTGCCAGCAGCTTGGGACTAGCGGTTTATGAGCAGTTCTTC
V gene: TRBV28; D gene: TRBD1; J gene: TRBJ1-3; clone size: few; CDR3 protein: CASSAGTAGNTIYF; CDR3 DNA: TGTGCCAGCAGTGCCGGGACAGCGGGAAACACCATATATTTT
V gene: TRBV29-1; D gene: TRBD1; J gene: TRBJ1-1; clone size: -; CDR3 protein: CSVETDRGLNTEAFF; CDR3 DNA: TGCAGCGTTGAAACGGACAGGGGGCTTAACACTGAAGCTTTCTTT
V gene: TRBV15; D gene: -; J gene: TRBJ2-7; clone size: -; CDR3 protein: CATSRDPAANYEQYF; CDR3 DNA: TGTGCCACCAGCAGAGATCCGGCGGCTAACTACGAGCAGTACTTC
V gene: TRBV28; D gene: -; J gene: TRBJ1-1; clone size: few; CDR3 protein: CASSLFLYGTEAFF; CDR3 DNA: TGTGCCAGCAGTTTGTTCCTTTACGGCACTGAAGCTTTCTTT
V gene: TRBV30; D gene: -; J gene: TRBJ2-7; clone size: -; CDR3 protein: CAWSAAAAYEQYF; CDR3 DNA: TGTGCCTGGAGTGCGGCGGCGGCCTACGAGCAGTACTTC
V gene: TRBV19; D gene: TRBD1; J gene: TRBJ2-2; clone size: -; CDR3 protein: CASSTLQGIPGELFF; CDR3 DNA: TGTGCCAGTAGTACTTTACAGGGGATCCCCGGGGAGCTGTTTTTT
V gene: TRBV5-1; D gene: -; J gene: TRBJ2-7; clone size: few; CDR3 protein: CASSLAGAIYEQYF; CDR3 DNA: TGCGCCAGCAGCTTGGCTGGGGCCATCTACGAGCAGTACTTC
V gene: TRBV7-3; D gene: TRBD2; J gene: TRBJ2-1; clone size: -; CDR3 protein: CASSLGTSGYNEQFF; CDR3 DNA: TGTGCCAGCAGCTTAGGGACTAGCGGATACAATGAGCAGTTCTTC
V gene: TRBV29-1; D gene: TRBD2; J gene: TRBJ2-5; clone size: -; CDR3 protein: CSVPGRGETQYF; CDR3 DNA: TGCAGCGTTCCCGGGAGGGGAGAGACCCAGTACTTC
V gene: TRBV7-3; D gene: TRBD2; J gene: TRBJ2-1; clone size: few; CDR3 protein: CASSFGLAENEQFF; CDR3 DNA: TGTGCCAGCAGCTTCGGACTAGCGGAGAATGAGCAGTTCTTC
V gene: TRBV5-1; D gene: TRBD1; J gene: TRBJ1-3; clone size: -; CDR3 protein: CASSRDRDMGGNTIYF; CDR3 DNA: TGCGCCAGCAGCCGTGACAGGGATATGGGCGGAAACACCATATATTTT
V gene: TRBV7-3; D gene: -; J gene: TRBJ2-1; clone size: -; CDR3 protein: CASSAYGQYNEQFF; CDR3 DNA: TGTGCCAGCAGCGCATACGGACAGTACAATGAGCAGTTCTTC
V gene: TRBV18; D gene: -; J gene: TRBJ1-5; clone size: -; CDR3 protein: CASSPEGNQPQHF; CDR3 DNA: TGTGCCAGCTCACCAGAGGGAAATCAGCCCCAGCATTTT
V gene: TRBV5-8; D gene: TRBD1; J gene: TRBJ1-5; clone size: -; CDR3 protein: CASSLEARGLNNQPQHF; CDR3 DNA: TGTGCCAGCAGCTTGGAGGCAAGGGGGCTGAACAATCAGCCCCAGCATTTT
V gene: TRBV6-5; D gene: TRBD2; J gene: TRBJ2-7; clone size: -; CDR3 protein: CASSLGLAGRYEQYF; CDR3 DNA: TGTGCCAGCAGTCTAGGACTAGCGGGAAGATACGAGCAGTACTTC
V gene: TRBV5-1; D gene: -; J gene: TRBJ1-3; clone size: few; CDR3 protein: CASKEDLSSGNTIYF; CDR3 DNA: TGCGCCTCCAAGGAAGACTTGAGCTCTGGAAACACCATATATTTT
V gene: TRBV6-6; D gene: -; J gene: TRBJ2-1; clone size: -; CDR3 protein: CASSTDRNEQFF; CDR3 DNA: TGTGCCAGCAGTACCGACAGAAATGAGCAGTTCTTC
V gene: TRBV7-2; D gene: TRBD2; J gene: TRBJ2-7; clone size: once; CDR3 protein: CASKLAGAYEQYF; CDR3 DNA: TGTGCCAGCAAACTAGCGGGAGCTTACGAGCAGTACTTC
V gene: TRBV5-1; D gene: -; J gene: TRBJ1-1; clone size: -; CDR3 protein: CASSLVQGRTEAFF; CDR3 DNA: TGCGCCAGCAGCTTGGTTCAGGGTAGGACTGAAGCTTTCTTT
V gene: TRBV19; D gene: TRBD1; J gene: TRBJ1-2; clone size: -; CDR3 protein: CASRLTGTFGYTF; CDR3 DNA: TGTGCCAGTAGGCTGACAGGGACTTTTGGCTACACCTTC
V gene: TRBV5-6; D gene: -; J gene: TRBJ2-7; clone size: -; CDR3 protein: CASSLIGETLYEQYF; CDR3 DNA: TGTGCCAGCAGCTTGATTGGAGAGACCCTCTACGAGCAGTACTTC
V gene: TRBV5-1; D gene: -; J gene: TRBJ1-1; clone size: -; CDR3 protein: CASSLLPENTEAFF; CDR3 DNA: TGCGCCAGCAGCTTACTACCTGAGAACACTGAAGCTTTCTTT
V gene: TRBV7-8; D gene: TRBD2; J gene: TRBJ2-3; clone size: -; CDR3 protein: CASSLVGGRTDTQYF; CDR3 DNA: TGTGCCAGCAGCTTAGTAGGCGGGAGGACAGATACGCAGTATTTT
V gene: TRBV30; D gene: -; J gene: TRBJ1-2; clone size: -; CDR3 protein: CAWSVRVGYTF; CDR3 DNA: TGTGCCTGGAGTGTCAGGGTTGGCTACACCTTC
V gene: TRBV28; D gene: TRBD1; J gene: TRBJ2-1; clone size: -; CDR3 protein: CASSVYFRDSFLDNEQFF; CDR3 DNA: TGTGCCAGCAGTGTATATTTTAGGGACAGCTTCCTTGACAATGAGCAGTTCTTC
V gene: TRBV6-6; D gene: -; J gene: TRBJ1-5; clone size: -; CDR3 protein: CASSYSEGNQPQHF; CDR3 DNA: TGTGCCAGCAGTTACTCGGAGGGCAATCAGCCCCAGCATTTT
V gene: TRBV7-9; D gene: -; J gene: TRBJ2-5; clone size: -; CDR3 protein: CASRFSGQETQYF; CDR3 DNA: TGTGCCAGCAGATTTAGCGGTCAAGAGACCCAGTACTTC